This entry features one T cell receptor beta chain sequence. CD45RO-negative, CCR7-selected cells formed the naive CD8 fraction, which excluded terminally differentiated effector memory CD45RA+ cells. The data were obtained in a study of shared clonotypes between healthy human individuals. Assay used: immunoSEQ multiplex PCR; TCRdb lists only in-frame clones, some missing. The sample includes about 2 million clones, roughly 94% of them seen just once. The sequenced sample was naive CD8+ T cells sorted from blood. This clonotype was obtained from a man aged 18-30 years in good health.

The CDR3 spells CASRGQFPYEQYF. CDR3 DNA sequence: TGTGCCAGCAGAGGACAGTTCCCCTACGAGCAGTACTTC. The chain employs TRBV25-1 and TRBJ2-7; D is perhaps TRBD1 (6 bases). Germline CDR1 and CDR2: MGHDK and SYGVNS. CDR3 length: 13 residues. V lost 6 bases and J lost 2, with 11 bases in between.